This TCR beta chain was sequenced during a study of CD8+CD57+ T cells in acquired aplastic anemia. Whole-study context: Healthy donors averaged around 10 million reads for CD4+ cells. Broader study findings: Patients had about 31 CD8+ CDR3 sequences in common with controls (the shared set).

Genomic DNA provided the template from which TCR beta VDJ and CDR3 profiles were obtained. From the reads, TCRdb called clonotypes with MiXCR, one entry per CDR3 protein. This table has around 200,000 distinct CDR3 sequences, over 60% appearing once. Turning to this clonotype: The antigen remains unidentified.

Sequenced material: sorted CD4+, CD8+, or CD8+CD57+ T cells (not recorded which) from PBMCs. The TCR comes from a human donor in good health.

Written as DNA, the CDR3 is TGTGCCAGCAGCCAAGCCGGGACGGCGGGCTATGGCTACACCTTC. It specifies CASSQAGTAGYGYTF. The V call is TRBV7-3, the J call TRBJ1-2; possibly TRBD1 for D (5 bases). Germline CDR1 is SGHTA and CDR2 is FQGTGA. Trimming pared 5 bases from V and 4 bases from J, leaving 17 bases between. The CDR3 runs to 15 residues.